In its sample, the clone carrying this T cell receptor beta chain was seen a few times. Its antigen remains unknown. Germline V gene sequence: CDR1 SNHLY, CDR2 FYNNEI. This CDR3 comprises 12 residues. V was clipped by 6 bases and J by 2 bases, with 7 bases between them. The data were obtained in a study of T cell repertoires in cytomegalovirus infection. Study-wide results and limits: CMV carriers with the relevant HLA were identified by cumulative public TCR beta family frequency.

Via MiXCR, TCRdb re-called the reads, giving one row per CDR3 protein. The sample yields fewer than 400,000 distinct CDR3 sequences, over 15% seen once. The clonotype comes from a human donor in good health (CMV status not recorded). Some clones in this sample may be carry-over from other donors' samples. Sequenced material: PBMCs. V usage is TRBV2 and J usage is TRBJ2-5, with D tentatively TRBD1 (6 bases). The CDR3 reads CASRGQQETQYF. CDR3 DNA: TGTGCCAGCAGAGGACAGCAAGAGACCCAGTACTTC. Full variable domain (missing parts from reference TRBV2 and TRBJ2-5): EPEVTQTPSHQVTQMGQEVILRCVPISNHLYFYWYRQILGQKVEFLVSFYNNEISEKSEIFDDQFSVERPDGSNFTLKIRSTKLEDSAMYFCASRGQQETQYFGPGTRLLVL.